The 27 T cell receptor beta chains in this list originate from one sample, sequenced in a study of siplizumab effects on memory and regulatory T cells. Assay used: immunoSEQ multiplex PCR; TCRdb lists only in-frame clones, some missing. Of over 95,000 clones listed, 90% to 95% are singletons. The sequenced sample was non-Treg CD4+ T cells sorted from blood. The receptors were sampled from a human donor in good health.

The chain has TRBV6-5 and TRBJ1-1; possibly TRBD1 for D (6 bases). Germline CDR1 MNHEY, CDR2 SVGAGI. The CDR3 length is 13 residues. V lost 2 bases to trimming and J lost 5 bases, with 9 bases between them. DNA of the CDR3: TGTGCCAGCAGTTACGGGCAGGGGACTGAAGCTTTCTTT. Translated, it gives CASSYGQGTEAFF.

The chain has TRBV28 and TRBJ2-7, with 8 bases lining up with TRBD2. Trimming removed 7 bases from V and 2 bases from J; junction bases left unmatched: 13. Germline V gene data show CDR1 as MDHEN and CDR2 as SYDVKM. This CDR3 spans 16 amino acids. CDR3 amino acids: CASMAQSGGPPYEQYF. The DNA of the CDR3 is TGTGCCAGCATGGCCCAGAGCGGGGGCCCTCCCTACGAGCAGTACTTC.

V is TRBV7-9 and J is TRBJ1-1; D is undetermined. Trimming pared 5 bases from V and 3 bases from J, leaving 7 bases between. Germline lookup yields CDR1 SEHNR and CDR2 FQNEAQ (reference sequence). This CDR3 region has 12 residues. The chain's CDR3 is CASSLRDTEAFF. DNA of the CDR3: TGTGCCAGCAGCCTCCGGGACACTGAAGCTTTCTTT.

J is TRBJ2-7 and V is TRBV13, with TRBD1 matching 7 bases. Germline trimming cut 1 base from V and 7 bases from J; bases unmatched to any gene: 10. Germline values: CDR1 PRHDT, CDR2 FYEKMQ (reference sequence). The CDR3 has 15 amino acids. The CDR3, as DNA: TGTGCCAGCAGCTTAGAGGGGGAAGGGGGCCGGGAGCAGTACTTC. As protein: CASSLEGEGGREQYF.

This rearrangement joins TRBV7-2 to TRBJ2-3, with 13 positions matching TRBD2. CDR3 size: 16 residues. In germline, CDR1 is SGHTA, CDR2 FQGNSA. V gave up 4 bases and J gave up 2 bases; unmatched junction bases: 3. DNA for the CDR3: TGTGCCAGCAGCTCCGGACTAGCGGGAGTCACAGATACGCAGTATTTT. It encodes CASSSGLAGVTDTQYF. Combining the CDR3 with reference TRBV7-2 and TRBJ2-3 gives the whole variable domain GAGVSQSPSNKVTEKGKDVELRCDPISGHTALYWYRQSLGQGLEFLIYFQGNSAPDKSGLPSDRFSAERTGGSVSTLTIQRTQQEDSAVYLCASSSGLAGVTDTQYFGPGTRLTVL.

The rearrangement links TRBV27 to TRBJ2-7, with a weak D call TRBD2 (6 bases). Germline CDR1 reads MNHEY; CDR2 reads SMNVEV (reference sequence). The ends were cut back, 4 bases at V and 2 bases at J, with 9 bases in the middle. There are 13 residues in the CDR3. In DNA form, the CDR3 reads TGTGCCAGCAGTTCGGGGGTAACCTACGAGCAGTACTTC. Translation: CASSSGVTYEQYF.

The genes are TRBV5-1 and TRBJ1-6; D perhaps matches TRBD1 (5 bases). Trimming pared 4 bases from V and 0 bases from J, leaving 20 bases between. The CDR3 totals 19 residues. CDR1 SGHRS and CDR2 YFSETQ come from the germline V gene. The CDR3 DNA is TGCGCCAGCAGCCTCACTGGTGCCCCCGGGGCCTCCTATAATTCACCCCTCCACTTT. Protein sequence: CASSLTGAPGASYNSPLHF. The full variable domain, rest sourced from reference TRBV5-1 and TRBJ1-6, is KAGVTQTPRYLIKTRGQQVTLSCSPISGHRSVSWYQQTPGQGLQFLFEYFSETQRNKGNFPGRFSGRQFSNSRSEMNVSTLELGDSALYLCASSLTGAPGASYNSPLHFGNGTRLTVT.

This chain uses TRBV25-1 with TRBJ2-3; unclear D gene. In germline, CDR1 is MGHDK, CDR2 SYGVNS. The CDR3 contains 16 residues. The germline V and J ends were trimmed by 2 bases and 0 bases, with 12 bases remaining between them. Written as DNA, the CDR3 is TGTGCCAGCAGTGAACTGGCGTATACTAGCACAGATACGCAGTATTTT. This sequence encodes CASSELAYTSTDTQYF.

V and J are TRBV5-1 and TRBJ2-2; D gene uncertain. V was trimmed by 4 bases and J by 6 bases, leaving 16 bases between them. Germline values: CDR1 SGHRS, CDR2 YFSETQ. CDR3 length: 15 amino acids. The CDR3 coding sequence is TGCGCCAGCAGCCCATATAAACGAACCTCCGGGGAGCTGTTTTTT. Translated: CASSPYKRTSGELFF.

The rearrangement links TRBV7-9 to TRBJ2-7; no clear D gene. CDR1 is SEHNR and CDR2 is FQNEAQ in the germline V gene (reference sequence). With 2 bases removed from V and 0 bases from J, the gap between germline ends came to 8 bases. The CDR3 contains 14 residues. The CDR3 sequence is CASSLSLSSYEQYF. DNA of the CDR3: TGTGCCAGCAGCTTAAGCCTAAGCTCCTACGAGCAGTACTTC.

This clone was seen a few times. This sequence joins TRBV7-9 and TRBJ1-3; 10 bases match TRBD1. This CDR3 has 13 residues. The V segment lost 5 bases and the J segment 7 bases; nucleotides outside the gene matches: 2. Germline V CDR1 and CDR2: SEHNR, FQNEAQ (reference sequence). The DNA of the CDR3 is TGTGCCAGCAGCGCGACAGGGGGCAACACCATATATTTT. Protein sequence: CASSATGGNTIYF.

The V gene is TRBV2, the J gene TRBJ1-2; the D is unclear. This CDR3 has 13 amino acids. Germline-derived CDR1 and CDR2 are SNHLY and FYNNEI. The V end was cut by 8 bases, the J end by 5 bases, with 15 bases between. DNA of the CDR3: TGTGCCAGCCGATTGGAAGGCCGGTATGGCTACACCTTC. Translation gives CASRLEGRYGYTF.

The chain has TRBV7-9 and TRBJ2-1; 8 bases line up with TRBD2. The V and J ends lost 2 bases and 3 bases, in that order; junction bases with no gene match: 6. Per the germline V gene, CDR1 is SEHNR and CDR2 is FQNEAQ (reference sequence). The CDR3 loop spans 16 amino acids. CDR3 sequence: CASSLSSSGGYNEQFF. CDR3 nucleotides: TGTGCCAGCAGCTTAAGTTCAAGCGGGGGCTACAATGAGCAGTTCTTC.

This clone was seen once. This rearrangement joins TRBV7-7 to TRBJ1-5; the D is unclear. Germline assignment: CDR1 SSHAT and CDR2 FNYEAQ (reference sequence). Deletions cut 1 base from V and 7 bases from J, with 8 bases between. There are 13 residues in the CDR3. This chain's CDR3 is CASSLGVGQPQHF. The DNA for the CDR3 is TGTGCCAGCAGCTTAGGCGTGGGACAGCCCCAGCATTTT.

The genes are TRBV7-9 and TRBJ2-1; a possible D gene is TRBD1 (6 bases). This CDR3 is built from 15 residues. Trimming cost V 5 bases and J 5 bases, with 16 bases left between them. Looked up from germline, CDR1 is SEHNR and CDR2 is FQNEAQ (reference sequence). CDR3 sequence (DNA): TGTGCCAGCAGCCTTGCAGGGGTTTCCCACAATGAGCAGTTCTTC. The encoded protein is CASSLAGVSHNEQFF.

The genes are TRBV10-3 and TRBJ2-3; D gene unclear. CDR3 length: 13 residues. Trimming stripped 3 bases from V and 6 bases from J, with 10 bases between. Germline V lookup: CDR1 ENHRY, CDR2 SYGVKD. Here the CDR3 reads CAISDGYSDTQYF. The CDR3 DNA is TGTGCCATCAGTGATGGGTACTCTGATACGCAGTATTTT.

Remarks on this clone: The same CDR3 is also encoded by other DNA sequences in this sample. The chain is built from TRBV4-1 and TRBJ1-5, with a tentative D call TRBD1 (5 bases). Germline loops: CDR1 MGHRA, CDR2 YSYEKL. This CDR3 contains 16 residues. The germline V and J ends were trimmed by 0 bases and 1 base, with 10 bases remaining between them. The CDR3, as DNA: TGCGCCAGCAGCCAAGAGGGGGGTGGGAGCAATCAGCCCCAGCATTTT. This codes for CASSQEGGGSNQPQHF.

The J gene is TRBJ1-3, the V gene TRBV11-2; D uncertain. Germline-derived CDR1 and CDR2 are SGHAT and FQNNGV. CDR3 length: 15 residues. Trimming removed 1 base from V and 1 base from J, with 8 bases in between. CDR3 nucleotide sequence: TGTGCCAGCAGCTTAGTTCGAGGGTCTGGAAACACCATATATTTT. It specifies CASSLVRGSGNTIYF.

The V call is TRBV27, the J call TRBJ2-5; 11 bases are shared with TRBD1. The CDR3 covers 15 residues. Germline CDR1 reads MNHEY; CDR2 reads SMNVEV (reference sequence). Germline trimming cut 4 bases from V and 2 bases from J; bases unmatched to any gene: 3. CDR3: CASSSGQGGQETQYF. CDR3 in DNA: TGTGCCAGCAGTTCGGGACAGGGGGGACAAGAGACCCAGTACTTC.

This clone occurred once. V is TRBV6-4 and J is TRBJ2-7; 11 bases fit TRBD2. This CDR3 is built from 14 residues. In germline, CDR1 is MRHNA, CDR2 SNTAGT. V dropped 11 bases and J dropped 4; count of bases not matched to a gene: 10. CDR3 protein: CAPRASGGKYEQYF. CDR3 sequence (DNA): TGTGCCCCCCGGGCTAGCGGGGGGAAATACGAGCAGTACTTC.

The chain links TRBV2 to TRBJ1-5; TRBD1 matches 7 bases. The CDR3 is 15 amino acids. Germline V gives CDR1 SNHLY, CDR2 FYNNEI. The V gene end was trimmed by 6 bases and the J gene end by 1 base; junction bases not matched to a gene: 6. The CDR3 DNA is TGTGCCAGCAGGGCCGGGACAGTAAGCAATCAGCCCCAGCATTTT. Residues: CASRAGTVSNQPQHF.

The CDR3 region has the DNA TGTGCCAGCAGCGTGTTTTCTGGGTACGAGCAGTACTTC. This encodes CASSVFSGYEQYF. V is TRBV9 and J is TRBJ2-7, with unresolved D. Germline V lookup: CDR1 SGDLS, CDR2 YYNGEE. Trimming took 2 bases from V and 4 from J, leaving 10 bases between them. The CDR3 has 13 residues.

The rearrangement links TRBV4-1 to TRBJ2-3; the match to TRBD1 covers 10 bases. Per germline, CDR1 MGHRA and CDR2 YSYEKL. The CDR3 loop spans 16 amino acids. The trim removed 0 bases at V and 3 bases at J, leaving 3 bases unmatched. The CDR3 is CASSQDRTGGTDTQYF. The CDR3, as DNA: TGCGCCAGCAGCCAAGATCGGACAGGGGGGACAGATACGCAGTATTTT.

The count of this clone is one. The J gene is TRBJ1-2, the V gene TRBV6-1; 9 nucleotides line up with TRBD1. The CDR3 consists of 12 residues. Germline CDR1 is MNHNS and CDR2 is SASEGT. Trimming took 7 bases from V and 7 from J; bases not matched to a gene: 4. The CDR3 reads CASTGTGLGYTF. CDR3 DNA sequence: TGTGCCAGCACTGGGACAGGGCTTGGCTACACCTTC.

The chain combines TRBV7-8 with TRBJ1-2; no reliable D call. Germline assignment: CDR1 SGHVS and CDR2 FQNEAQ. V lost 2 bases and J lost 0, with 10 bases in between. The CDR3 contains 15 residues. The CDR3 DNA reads TGTGCCAGCAGCTTAAGTGCAGGAGCTAACTATGGCTACACCTTC. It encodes CASSLSAGANYGYTF. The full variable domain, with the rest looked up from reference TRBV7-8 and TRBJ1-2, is GAGVSQSPRYKVAKRGQDVALRCDPISGHVSLFWYQQALGQGPEFLTYFQNEAQLDKSGLPSDRFFAERPEGSVSTLKIQRTQQEDSAVYLCASSLSAGANYGYTFGSGTRLTVV.

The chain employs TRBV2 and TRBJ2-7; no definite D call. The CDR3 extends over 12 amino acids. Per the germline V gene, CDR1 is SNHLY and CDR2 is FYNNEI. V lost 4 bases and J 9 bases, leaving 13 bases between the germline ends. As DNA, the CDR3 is TGTGCCAGCAGTGCGCAAGACTCCAGGCAGTACTTC. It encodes CASSAQDSRQYF.

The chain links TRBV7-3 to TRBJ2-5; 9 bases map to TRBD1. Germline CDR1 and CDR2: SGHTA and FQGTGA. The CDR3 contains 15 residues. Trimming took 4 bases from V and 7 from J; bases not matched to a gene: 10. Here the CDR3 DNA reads TGTGCCAGCAGCTCCGGGACAGGGTTTTCAGGGACCCAGTACTTC. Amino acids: CASSSGTGFSGTQYF.